This TCR beta chain was observed in a study of T cell repertoires in cytomegalovirus infection. Background on the study: Public TCR beta signatures marked donors with CMV infection and the matching HLA. Points from the study as a whole: Public TCR beta family frequency separated CMV-and-HLA carriers, including in an independent cohort. HLA-C-restricted CMV clonotypes gave the most frequent clonotype in two of eight donors.

TCRdb recomputed calls from the reads with MiXCR, one row per CDR3 protein. The table includes roughly 180,000 distinct CDR3 sequences, roughly 27% detected once. The germline V gene encodes CDR1 SGHNT and CDR2 YYREEE (reference sequence). The germline V and J ends were trimmed by 4 bases and 4 bases, with 13 bases remaining between them. CDR3 length: 14 residues. Regarding this clonotype: The antigen is undetermined.

Sequencing input: PBMCs. The sequence was collected from a human donor in good health (CMV status not recorded). Some clones in this sample may be carry-over from other donors' samples. The V gene is TRBV5-4, the J gene TRBJ2-3; D remains unclear. CDR3 in DNA: TGTGCCAGCAGCCTCGGTACCCAGGCAGATACGCAGTATTTT. It codes for CASSLGTQADTQYF.